This TCR beta chain was obtained from a study of CD8 T cells in Susac syndrome. It was healthy donors who served as the controls, matched for age and sex. The CD8+ and CD4+ T cells were negatively isolated, with the TEMRA cells enriched by FACS. RNA in amounts of about 0.45 to 1 ug was reverse transcribed with random hexamers. Multiplex PCR with immunoSEQ amplified the TCR beta CDR3 across 54 Vbeta and 13 Jbeta. Via MiXCR, TCRdb re-called the immunoSEQ multiplex PCR reads, giving one row per CDR3 protein. Here the sample spans approximately 120,000 distinct CDR3 sequences, approximately 96% being singletons. This TCR derives from a human donor in good health. The sequencing input was CD4+ T cells from PBMCs.

CDR3 sequence reads: CSVDEGRDEAFF. The CDR3 DNA reads as TGCAGCGTTGATGAAGGGAGGGATGAAGCTTTCTTT. This chain links TRBV29-1 with TRBJ1-1; unclear D gene. This CDR3 spans 12 amino acids. The V end lost 3 bases, the J end lost 7 bases, and 12 bases lay between the germline ends. Looked up from germline, CDR1 is SQVTM and CDR2 is ANQGSEA.